This is a list of T cell receptor beta chains from one sample in a study of blood T cell repertoires in COVID-19. Profiled with immunoSEQ multiplex PCR; TCRdb holds only in-frame clones, not every one. The sample contains some 140,000 clones, more than 60% of which appear only once. Specimen: peripheral blood. Source of these receptors: a man older than 75 with acute or convalescent COVID-19. Each CDR3 is given with its conserved first and last residue.

V gene	J gene	CDR3 protein
TRBV27	TRBJ1-6	CASSLTLEVRSPLHF
TRBV19	TRBJ1-5	CASSIQGGRNQPQHF
TRBV7-2	TRBJ2-1	CASSLALAGPSYNEQFF
TRBV4-2	TRBJ2-5	CASSQGSPGGLWGETQYF
TRBV2	TRBJ2-1	CASTPESSYNEQFF
TRBV4-3	TRBJ2-3	CASSQDLPGTQDTQYF
TRBV6-1	TRBJ2-3	CASSEARLAVSTDTQYF
TRBV29-1	TRBJ1-1	CSAWTAMNTEAFF
TRBV18	TRBJ2-3	CASSPAQLTDTQYF
TRBV11-3	TRBJ2-3	CASSRRSGASTDTQYF
TRBV6-6	TRBJ2-1	CASTLPQRGDNEQFF
TRBV28	TRBJ2-7	CASSSPSPHEQYF
TRBV19	TRBJ1-6	CASRPSSYNSPLHF
TRBV29-1	TRBJ2-2	CSVGTGGSGELFF
TRBV19	TRBJ2-1	CASKGGGVPSGNEQFF
TRBV6-5	TRBJ1-1	CASSYYGGGKSTEAFF
TRBV29-1	TRBJ2-1	CSVEYPRAEYNEQFF
TRBV7-9	TRBJ1-1	CASSLAPGTMNTEAFF
TRBV5-4	TRBJ2-3	CASSWGDRLGTDTQYF
TRBV5-6	TRBJ2-3	CASSLGSAGAYTDTQYF
TRBV5-1	TRBJ2-3	CASSIVTGVTDTQYF
TRBV19	TRBJ1-1	CASSILLNTEAFF
TRBV29-1	TRBJ2-7	CSVLENYEQYF
TRBV18	TRBJ2-1	CASSPPLDGYNEQFF
TRBV12-3/TRBV12-4	TRBJ1-1	CASSLTLGTYAFF
TRBV3-1/TRBV3-2	TRBJ1-1	CASSQAQGSGTEAFF
TRBV19	TRBJ1-2	CASSMLSGTDYGYTF
TRBV19	TRBJ2-5	CASSLTAGGAGEETQYF
TRBV11-2	TRBJ2-1	CASRTGGYNEQFF
TRBV30	TRBJ2-3	CAWNLAGGTDTQYF
TRBV19	TRBJ1-2	CASSSQGADYGYTF
TRBV5-1	TRBJ2-1	CASSLGRDTLRDEQFF
TRBV5-4	TRBJ1-4	CASSSPGTGDEKLFF
TRBV7-2	TRBJ2-7	CASSFGQSYEQYF
TRBV9	TRBJ2-3	CASSALAGGDTQYF
TRBV18	TRBJ2-7	CASSRDSNYEQYF
TRBV2	TRBJ1-1	CASSRDANTEAFF
TRBV4-1	TRBJ2-7	CASSPGIQGVHSYEQYF
TRBV28	TRBJ2-7	CASIQGHEQYF
TRBV27	TRBJ2-2	CASSPQGVIGELFF
TRBV19	TRBJ1-2	CASSVRTRSNYGYTF
TRBV11-3	TRBJ2-3	CASSLAGERGDTQYF
TRBV7-2	TRBJ1-6	CASSLLGGRRNSPLHF
TRBV5-1	TRBJ1-4	CASSLGGATNEKLFF
TRBV28	TRBJ2-5	CASSWTRPQETQYF
TRBV27	TRBJ1-1	CASSLSGTGRGTEAFF
TRBV28	TRBJ1-2	CASSLAWDREKAGLYGYTF
TRBV6-6	TRBJ2-6	CASSPGGANVLTF
TRBV4-2	TRBJ2-2	CASSQQGADTGELFF